This T cell receptor (beta chain) was captured by sequencing in a study of T-cell memory formation after mild COVID-19. The wider study: Largely donor-specific sequence clusters came from two donors.

The CDR3 runs 15 residues. Germline CDR1 LGHDT, CDR2 YNNKEL (reference sequence). The V and J ends lost 5 bases and 5 bases, in that order; junction bases with no gene match: 10. TCRdb reprocessed the 5' RACE reads via MiXCR and lists one record per CDR3 protein. Counted here are approximately 300,000 distinct CDR3 sequences, approximately 19% occurring once; the ten biggest clones make up around 21%. The clonotype was recovered from a man aged 18 to 29 who had mild COVID-19 (a few samples of this study predate the infection). Cell type and time point are not known. The chain employs TRBV3-1 and TRBJ1-1, with 8 bases that match TRBD1. The sample was PBMCs or a T cell subset sorted from them (not recorded which). Written as DNA, the CDR3 is TGTGCCAGCAGCGATCAGGGGGCCCAGGGGACTGAAGCTTTCTTT. It translates to CASSDQGAQGTEAFF.